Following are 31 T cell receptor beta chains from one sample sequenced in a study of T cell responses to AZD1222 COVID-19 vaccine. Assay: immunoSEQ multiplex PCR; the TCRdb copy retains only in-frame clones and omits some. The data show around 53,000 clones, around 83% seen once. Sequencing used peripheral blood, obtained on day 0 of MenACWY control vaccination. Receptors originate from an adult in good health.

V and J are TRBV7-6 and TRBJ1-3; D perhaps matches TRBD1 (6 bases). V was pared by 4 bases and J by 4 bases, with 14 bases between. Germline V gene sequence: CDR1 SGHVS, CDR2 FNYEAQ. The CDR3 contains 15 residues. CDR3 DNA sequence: TGTGCCAGCAGCTCCAACAGGGCTGCAGGAAACACCATATATTTT. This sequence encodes CASSSNRAAGNTIYF.

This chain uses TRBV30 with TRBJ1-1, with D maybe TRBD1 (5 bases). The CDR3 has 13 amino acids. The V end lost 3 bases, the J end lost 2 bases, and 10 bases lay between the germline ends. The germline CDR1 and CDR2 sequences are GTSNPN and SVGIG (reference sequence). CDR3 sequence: CAWSDGANTEAFF. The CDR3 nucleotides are TGTGCCTGGAGCGACGGGGCCAACACTGAAGCTTTCTTT.

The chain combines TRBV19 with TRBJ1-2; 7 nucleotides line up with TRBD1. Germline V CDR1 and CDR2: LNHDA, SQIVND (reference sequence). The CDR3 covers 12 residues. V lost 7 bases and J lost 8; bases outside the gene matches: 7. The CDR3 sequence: CASTKDRKGYTF. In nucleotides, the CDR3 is TGTGCCAGTACAAAGGACAGGAAGGGCTACACCTTC.

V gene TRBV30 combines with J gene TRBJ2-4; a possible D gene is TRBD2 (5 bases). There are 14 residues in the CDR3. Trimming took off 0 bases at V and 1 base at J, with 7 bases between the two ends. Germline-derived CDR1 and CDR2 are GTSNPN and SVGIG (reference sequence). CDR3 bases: TGTGCCTGGAGTGTATCGGGGGCCAAAAACATTCAGTACTTC. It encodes CAWSVSGAKNIQYF. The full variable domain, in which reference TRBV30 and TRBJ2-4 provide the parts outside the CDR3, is SQTIHQWPATLVQPVGSPLSLECTVEGTSNPNLYWYRQAAGRGLQLLFYSVGIGQISSEVPQNLSASRPQDRQFILSSKKLLLSDSGFYLCAWSVSGAKNIQYFGAGTRLSVL.

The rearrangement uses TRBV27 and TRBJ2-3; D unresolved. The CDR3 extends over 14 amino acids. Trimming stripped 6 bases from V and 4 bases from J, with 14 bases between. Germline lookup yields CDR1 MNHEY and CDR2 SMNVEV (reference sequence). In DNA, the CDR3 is TGTGCCAGCAGCGCGCCGTCGGTCGCAGATACGCAGTATTTT. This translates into CASSAPSVADTQYF.

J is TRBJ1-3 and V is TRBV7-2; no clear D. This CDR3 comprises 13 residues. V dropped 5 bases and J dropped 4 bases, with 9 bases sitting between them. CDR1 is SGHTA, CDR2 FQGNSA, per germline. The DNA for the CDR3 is TGTGCCAGCAGCAGGAACAAGGGAAACACCATATATTTT. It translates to CASSRNKGNTIYF.

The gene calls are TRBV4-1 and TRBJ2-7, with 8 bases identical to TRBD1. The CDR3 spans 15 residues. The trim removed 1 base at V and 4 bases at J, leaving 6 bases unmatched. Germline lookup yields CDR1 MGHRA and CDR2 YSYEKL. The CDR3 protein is CASSQAQGVQYEQYF. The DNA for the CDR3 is TGCGCCAGCAGCCAAGCACAGGGGGTTCAATACGAGCAGTACTTC.

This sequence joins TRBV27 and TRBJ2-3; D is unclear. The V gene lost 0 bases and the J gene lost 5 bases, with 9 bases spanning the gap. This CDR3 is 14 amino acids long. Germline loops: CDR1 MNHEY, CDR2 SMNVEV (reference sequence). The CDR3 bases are TGTGCCAGCAGTTTATCCTCTCCCATAGATACGCAGTATTTT. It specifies CASSLSSPIDTQYF.

This chain's CDR3 is CASSQVLDSIYGYTF. CDR3 nucleotides: TGTGCCAGCAGCCAAGTATTAGACAGTATCTATGGCTACACCTTC. The genes are TRBV14 and TRBJ1-2; possible D gene TRBD1, 5 bases. Per germline, CDR1 SGHDN and CDR2 FVKESK. This CDR3 comprises 15 residues. The V end was cut by 1 base, the J end by 4 bases, with 13 bases between.

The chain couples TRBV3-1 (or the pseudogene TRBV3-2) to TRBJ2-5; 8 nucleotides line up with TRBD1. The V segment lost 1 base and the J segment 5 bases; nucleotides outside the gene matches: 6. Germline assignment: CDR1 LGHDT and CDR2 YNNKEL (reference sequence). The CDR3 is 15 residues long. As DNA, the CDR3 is TGTGCCAGCAGCCAAGGGGCAGGGGGCGGGGAGACCCAGTACTTC. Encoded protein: CASSQGAGGGETQYF.

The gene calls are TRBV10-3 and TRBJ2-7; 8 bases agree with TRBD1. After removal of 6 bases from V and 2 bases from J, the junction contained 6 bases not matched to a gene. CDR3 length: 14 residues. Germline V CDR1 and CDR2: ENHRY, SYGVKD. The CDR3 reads CAIRPGQATYEQYF. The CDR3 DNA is TGTGCCATCAGACCGGGACAGGCAACCTACGAGCAGTACTTC.

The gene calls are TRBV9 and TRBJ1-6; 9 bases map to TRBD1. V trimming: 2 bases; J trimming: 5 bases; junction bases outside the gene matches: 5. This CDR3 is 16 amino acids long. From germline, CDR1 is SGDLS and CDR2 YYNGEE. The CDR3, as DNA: TGTGCCAGCAGCGTCTTCGGGACAGGGAATAATTCACCCCTCCACTTT. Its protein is CASSVFGTGNNSPLHF. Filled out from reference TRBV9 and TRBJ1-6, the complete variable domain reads DSGVTQTPKHLITATGQRVTLRCSPRSGDLSVYWYQQSLDQGLQFLIQYYNGEERAKGNILERFSAQQFPDLHSELNLSSLELGDSALYFCASSVFGTGNNSPLHFGNGTRLTVT.

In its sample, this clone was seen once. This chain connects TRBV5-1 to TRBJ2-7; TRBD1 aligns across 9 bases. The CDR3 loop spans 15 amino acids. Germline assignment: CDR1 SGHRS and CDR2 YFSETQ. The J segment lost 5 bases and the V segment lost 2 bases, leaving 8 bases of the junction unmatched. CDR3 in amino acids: CASSLDGTGYNEQYF. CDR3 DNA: TGCGCCAGCAGCTTAGACGGGACAGGGTATAACGAGCAGTACTTC.

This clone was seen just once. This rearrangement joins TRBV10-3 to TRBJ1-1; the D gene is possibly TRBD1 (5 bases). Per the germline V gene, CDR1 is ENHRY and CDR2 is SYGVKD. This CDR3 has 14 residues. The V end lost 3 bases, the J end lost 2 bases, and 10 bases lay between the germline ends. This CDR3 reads CAISEPQGNTEAFF. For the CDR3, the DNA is TGTGCCATCAGTGAACCTCAGGGAAACACTGAAGCTTTCTTT.

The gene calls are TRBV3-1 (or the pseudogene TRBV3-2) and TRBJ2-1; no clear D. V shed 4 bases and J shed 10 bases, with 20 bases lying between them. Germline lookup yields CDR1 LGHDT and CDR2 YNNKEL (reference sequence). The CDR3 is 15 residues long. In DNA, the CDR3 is TGTGCCAGCAGCCTAGAATATGTGGACCGCGTCGAGCAGTTCTTC. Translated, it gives CASSLEYVDRVEQFF.

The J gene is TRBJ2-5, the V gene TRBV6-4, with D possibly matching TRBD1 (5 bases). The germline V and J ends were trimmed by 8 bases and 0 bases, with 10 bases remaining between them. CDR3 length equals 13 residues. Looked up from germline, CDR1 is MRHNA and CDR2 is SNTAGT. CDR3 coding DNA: TGTGCCAGCCCTGGACACAACCAAGAGACCCAGTACTTC. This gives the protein CASPGHNQETQYF.

The CDR3 DNA is TGTGCCAGTAGTCCATCACAGTGGCAGCAGTATTTT. It codes for CASSPSQWQQYF. The gene calls are TRBV19 and TRBJ2-3; D is uncertain. Germline V gene sequence: CDR1 LNHDA, CDR2 SQIVND (reference sequence). The CDR3 contains 12 residues. V lost 5 bases, J lost 11 bases, and 14 bases lay in between.

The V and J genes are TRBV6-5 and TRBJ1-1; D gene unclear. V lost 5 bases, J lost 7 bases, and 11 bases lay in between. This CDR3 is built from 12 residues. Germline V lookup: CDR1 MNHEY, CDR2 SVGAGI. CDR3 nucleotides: TGTGCCAGCAGTCCCCGGACTTATGAAGCTTTCTTT. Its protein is CASSPRTYEAFF.

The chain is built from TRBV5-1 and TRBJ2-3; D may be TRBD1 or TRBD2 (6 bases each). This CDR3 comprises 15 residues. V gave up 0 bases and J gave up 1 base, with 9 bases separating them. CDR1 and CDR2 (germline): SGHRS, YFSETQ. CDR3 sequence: CASSLARGGTDTQYF. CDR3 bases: TGCGCCAGCAGCTTGGCTAGGGGGGGCACAGATACGCAGTATTTT.

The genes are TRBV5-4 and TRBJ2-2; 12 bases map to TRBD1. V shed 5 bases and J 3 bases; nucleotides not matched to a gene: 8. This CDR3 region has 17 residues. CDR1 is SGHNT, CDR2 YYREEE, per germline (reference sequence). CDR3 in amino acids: CASRGTGGRSDTGELFF. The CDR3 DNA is TGTGCCAGCAGGGGGACAGGGGGCAGGTCGGACACCGGGGAGCTGTTTTTT.

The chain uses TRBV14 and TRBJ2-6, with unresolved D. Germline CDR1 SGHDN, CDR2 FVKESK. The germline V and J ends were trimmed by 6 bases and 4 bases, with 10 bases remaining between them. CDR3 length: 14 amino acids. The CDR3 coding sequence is TGTGCCAGCAGTCGGATCGACGGGGCCAACGTCCTGACTTTC. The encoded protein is CASSRIDGANVLTF.

CDR3 protein: CASSLGLRNTEAFF. In nucleotides, the CDR3 is TGTGCCAGCAGCTTAGGGTTACGGAACACTGAAGCTTTCTTT. This rearrangement joins TRBV7-2 to TRBJ1-1; no definite D call. The V gene lost 1 base and the J gene lost 1 base, with 7 bases spanning the gap. CDR3 length: 14 residues. The germline CDR1 and CDR2 sequences are SGHTA and FQGNSA.

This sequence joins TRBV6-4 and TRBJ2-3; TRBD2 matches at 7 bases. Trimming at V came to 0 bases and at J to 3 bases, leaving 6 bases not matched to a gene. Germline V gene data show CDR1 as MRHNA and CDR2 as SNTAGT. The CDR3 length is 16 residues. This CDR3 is CASSDSAGEKTDTQYF. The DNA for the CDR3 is TGTGCCAGCAGTGACTCCGCGGGAGAAAAGACAGATACGCAGTATTTT.

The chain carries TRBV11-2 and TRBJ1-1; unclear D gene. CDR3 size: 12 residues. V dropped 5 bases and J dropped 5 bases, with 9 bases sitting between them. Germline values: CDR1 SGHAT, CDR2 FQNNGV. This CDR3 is CASSPSGTEAFF. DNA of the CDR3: TGTGCCAGCAGCCCATCCGGGACTGAAGCTTTCTTT.

CDR3 in amino acids: CASSGVPGQGWHDTEAFF. The CDR3 DNA reads TGTGCCAGCAGCGGCGTTCCGGGACAGGGGTGGCACGACACTGAAGCTTTCTTT. The rearrangement joins TRBV9 to TRBJ1-1; 10 positions agree with TRBD1. V was pared by 3 bases and J by 3 bases, with 14 bases of the junction left unmatched. The germline CDR1 and CDR2 sequences are SGDLS and YYNGEE. The CDR3 has 18 amino acids. Full variable domain (remainder filled in from reference TRBV9 and TRBJ1-1): DSGVTQTPKHLITATGQRVTLRCSPRSGDLSVYWYQQSLDQGLQFLIQYYNGEERAKGNILERFSAQQFPDLHSELNLSSLELGDSALYFCASSGVPGQGWHDTEAFFGQGTRLTVV.

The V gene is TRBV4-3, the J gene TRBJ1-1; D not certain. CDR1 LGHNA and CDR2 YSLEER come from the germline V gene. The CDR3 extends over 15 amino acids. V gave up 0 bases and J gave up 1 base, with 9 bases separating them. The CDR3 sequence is CASSQDLDGNTEAFF. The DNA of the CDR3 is TGCGCCAGCAGCCAAGATCTTGACGGGAACACTGAAGCTTTCTTT.

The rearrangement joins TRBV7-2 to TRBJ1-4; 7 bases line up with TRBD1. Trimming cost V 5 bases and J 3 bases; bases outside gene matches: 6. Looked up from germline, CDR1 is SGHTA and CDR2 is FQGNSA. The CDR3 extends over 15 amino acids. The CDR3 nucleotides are TGTGCCAGCAGCCTAAACAGGGGCTCTAATGAAAAACTGTTTTTT. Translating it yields CASSLNRGSNEKLFF.

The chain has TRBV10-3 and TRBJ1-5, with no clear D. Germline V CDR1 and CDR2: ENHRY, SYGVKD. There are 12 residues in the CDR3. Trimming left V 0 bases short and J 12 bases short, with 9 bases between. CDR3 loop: CAISESGSDQHF. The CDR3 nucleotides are TGTGCCATCAGTGAGTCCGGCTCGGACCAGCATTTT.

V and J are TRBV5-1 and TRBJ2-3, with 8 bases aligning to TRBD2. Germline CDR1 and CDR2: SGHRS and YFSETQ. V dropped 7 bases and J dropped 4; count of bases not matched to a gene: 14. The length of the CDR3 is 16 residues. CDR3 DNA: TGCGCCAGCTACGAACCCCGGGGGGGTTTAGCAGATACGCAGTATTTT. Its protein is CASYEPRGGLADTQYF.

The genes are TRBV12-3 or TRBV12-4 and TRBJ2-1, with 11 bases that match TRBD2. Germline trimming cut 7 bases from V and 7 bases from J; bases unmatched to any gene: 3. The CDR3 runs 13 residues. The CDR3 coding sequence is TGTGCCAGCACCATAGCGGGAGGGAATGAGCAGTTCTTC. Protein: CASTIAGGNEQFF.

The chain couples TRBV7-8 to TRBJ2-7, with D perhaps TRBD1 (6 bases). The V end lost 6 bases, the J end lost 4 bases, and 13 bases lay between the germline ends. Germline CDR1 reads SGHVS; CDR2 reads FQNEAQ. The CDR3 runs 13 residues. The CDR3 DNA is TGTGCCAGCAGTCTACTCCAGGGGTACGAGCAGTACTTC. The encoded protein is CASSLLQGYEQYF.